The 12 T cell receptor beta chains below come from one sample, sequenced in a study of beta chain features in type 1 diabetes. Since all of the isolated RNA was reverse transcribed, expressed TCRB transcripts were what got sequenced. Using immunoSEQ multiplex PCR, the repertoire was profiled, and TCRdb retains in-frame clones only, with some absent. The repertoire holds fewer than 900,000 clones, with about 17% as singletons. Sample: naive CD4+ T cells from blood. The source of these receptors is a woman younger than 30 in good health.

This clone was recorded a few times. Other DNA sequences in the same sample also yield this CDR3. The CDR3 protein is CASSLQGLNTEAFF. The CDR3, as DNA: TGTGCCAGCAGCTTGCAGGGATTGAACACTGAAGCTTTCTTT. The V call is TRBV7-2, the J call TRBJ1-1; a possible D gene is TRBD1 (5 bases). This CDR3 spans 14 amino acids. CDR1 and CDR2 (germline): SGHTA, FQGNSA. The V and J ends lost 3 bases and 0 bases respectively, with 8 bases between them. The full variable domain, in which reference TRBV7-2 and TRBJ1-1 provide the parts outside the CDR3, is GAGVSQSPSNKVTEKGKDVELRCDPISGHTALYWYRQSLGQGLEFLIYFQGNSAPDKSGLPSDRFSAERTGGSVSTLTIQRTQQEDSAVYLCASSLQGLNTEAFFGQGTRLTVV.

This clone was seen more than once but under ten times. The rearrangement links TRBV10-3 to TRBJ2-5; weak D call: TRBD1 (8 bases). The CDR3 consists of 14 residues. Trimming cost V 10 bases and J 4 bases, with 19 bases left between them. In germline, CDR1 is ENHRY, CDR2 SYGVKD. The CDR3 here is CATQGQGGAETQYF. CDR3 in DNA: TGTGCCACCCAAGGACAGGGAGGGGCAGAGACCCAGTACTTC.

In its sample, this clone was seen a few times. This chain connects TRBV25-1 to TRBJ2-3; no definite D call. The germline V and J ends were trimmed by 4 bases and 2 bases, with 13 bases remaining between them. Germline loops: CDR1 MGHDK, CDR2 SYGVNS. This CDR3 region has 15 residues. The CDR3 bases are TGTGCCAGCAGTGGACCCGCCTGGAACACAGATACGCAGTATTTT. Protein product: CASSGPAWNTDTQYF.

This clone has just a few counts. In DNA, the CDR3 is TGTGCCAGCAGTCAACAGGGAGGTCCGCATACGCAGTATTTT. Translation gives CASSQQGGPHTQYF. V gene TRBV6-5 combines with J gene TRBJ2-3, with D perhaps given as TRBD1 or TRBD2 (6 bases each). The CDR3 has 14 residues. V lost 5 bases, J lost 7 bases, and 16 bases lay in between. Germline values: CDR1 MNHEY, CDR2 SVGAGI.

This clone was seen a handful of times. The chain joins TRBV13 to TRBJ1-2, with D possibly being TRBD1 (5 bases). Per germline, CDR1 PRHDT and CDR2 FYEKMQ (reference sequence). The germline V and J ends were trimmed by 5 bases and 12 bases, with 16 bases remaining between them. The CDR3 totals 12 residues. The CDR3 here is CASSTRRGAHTF. The CDR3 DNA reads as TGTGCCAGCAGCACCCGAAGAGGGGCTCACACCTTC.

The rearrangement uses TRBV11-2 and TRBJ2-1; unclear D gene. The germline CDR1 and CDR2 sequences are SGHAT and FQNNGV. Trimming took 4 bases from V and 10 from J, leaving 11 bases between them. CDR3 length: 12 residues. Here the CDR3 DNA reads TGTGCCAGCAGCTCTCTCACGAGGGAGCAGTTCTTC. It codes for CASSSLTREQFF.

This clone was recorded a few times. The chain is built from TRBV5-4 and TRBJ2-3, with 8 bases identical to TRBD1. The J segment lost 0 bases and the V segment lost 4 bases, leaving 7 bases of the junction unmatched. The germline V gene encodes CDR1 SGHNT and CDR2 YYREEE (reference sequence). This CDR3 is 16 amino acids long. Here the CDR3 reads CASSRMTGASTDTQYF. The CDR3 bases are TGTGCCAGCAGCCGGATGACAGGGGCGAGCACAGATACGCAGTATTTT.

A few counts support this clone. This rearrangement joins TRBV7-3 to TRBJ2-5; D may correspond to TRBD1 or TRBD2 (5 bases each). This CDR3 region has 14 residues. V was cut by 2 bases and J by 3 bases, with 10 bases left in between. Germline V lookup: CDR1 SGHTA, CDR2 FQGTGA. The CDR3 region has the DNA TGTGCCAGCAGCTTATCAGGGACCGAAGAGACCCAGTACTTC. Its protein product is CASSLSGTEETQYF.

The chain joins TRBV5-1 to TRBJ2-2, with D possibly being TRBD2 (6 bases). CDR3 length equals 15 residues. Germline CDR1 SGHRS, CDR2 YFSETQ. V was clipped by 1 base and J by 7 bases, with 14 bases between them. The CDR3 loop is CASSLFAGPGGELFF. The CDR3 coding sequence is TGCGCCAGCAGCTTGTTTGCGGGGCCTGGCGGGGAGCTGTTTTTT.

This clone was observed a few times. J is TRBJ2-1 and V is TRBV6-4; D is undetermined. The CDR3 totals 11 residues. The germline V and J ends were trimmed by 2 bases and 6 bases, with 2 bases remaining between them. Germline V gene lookup returns CDR1 MRHNA and CDR2 SNTAGT. The CDR3 here is CASSDINEQFF. In nucleotides, the CDR3 is TGTGCCAGCAGTGACATCAATGAGCAGTTCTTC.

The chain combines TRBV19 with TRBJ1-5, with a possible D match to TRBD1 (5 bases). The ends were cut back, 4 bases at V and 1 base at J, with 11 bases in the middle. There are 15 residues in the CDR3. Germline CDR1 LNHDA, CDR2 SQIVND (reference sequence). Here the CDR3 reads CASSTRRESNQPQHF. The CDR3 nucleotides read TGTGCCAGTAGTACTCGCAGGGAAAGCAATCAGCCCCAGCATTTT.

The chain recombines TRBV5-4 with TRBJ2-3, with unresolved D. CDR3 length: 13 amino acids. Trimming removed 5 bases from V and 4 bases from J, with 11 bases in between. The V gene's germline CDR1 is SGHNT and CDR2 YYREEE (reference sequence). DNA of the CDR3: TGTGCCAGCAGACCCGGCCTCGCAGATACGCAGTATTTT. Residues: CASRPGLADTQYF.